The subject of this entry is one T cell receptor (beta chain). What it binds is not known. The read is 3 residues too short to cover the CDR3 end, so that end is filled in from the germline J gene. This record belongs to a study of T cells in women clearing cervical HPV infection. Broader study findings: Repertoire richness, not evenness, was significantly elevated in CIN3+ cases versus controls.

Only in-frame clones appear in the TCRdb table, and some are missing; sequencing was by immunoSEQ multiplex PCR. The sample data list 10,000 to 15,000 clones. Germline lookup yields CDR1 SGHDN and CDR2 FVKESK. This CDR3 has 12 amino acids. This sequence joins TRBV14 and TRBJ2-3, with a possible D match to TRBD2 (5 bases). This receptor was identified in a woman aged 18 to 75 with a cervical HPV16 infection that either progressed to CIN3+ or cleared (not recorded which). The specimen sequenced was blood buffy coat. The covered CDR3 bases are TGTGCCAGCAGCCCCTCCGGGGTGACG. Encoded protein: CASSPSGVT. The whole CDR3 protein is CASSPSGVTQYF.